What follows are 21 T cell receptor beta chains derived from one specimen sequenced in a study of blood T cells in healthy people across ages. With a J-beta primer mix and a sample-barcoded 5' primer, a second PCR ran 7 to 11 cycles. TCRdb re-called the 5' RACE reads through MiXCR, storing one row per CDR3 protein. Of around 1,600,000 distinct CDR3 sequences listed, about 45% were seen once; the top ten hold 4%. Sequencing used blood. These receptors came from a woman aged 18-30 years in good health.

CDR3 DNA sequence: TGTGCCAGCAGCCCCCGACTTTCTAGGGGAAATGAGCAGTTCTTC. Its translation: CASSPRLSRGNEQFF. The chain links TRBV11-3 to TRBJ2-1; D perhaps matches TRBD1 (5 bases). Trimming left V 5 bases short and J 7 bases short, with 18 bases between. Per the germline V gene, CDR1 is SGHNT and CDR2 is YENEEA. The CDR3 runs 15 residues.

The chain couples TRBV12-3 or TRBV12-4 to TRBJ2-1; the D gene is possibly TRBD1 (6 bases). This CDR3 has 14 residues. Trimming removed 1 base from V and 8 bases from J, with 12 bases in between. In DNA form, the CDR3 reads TGTGCCAGCAGTTTAGTGCTGGGGGCCGATGAGCAGTTCTTC. Residues: CASSLVLGADEQFF.

This clonotype was counted a few times. The gene calls are TRBV6-5 and TRBJ2-7; TRBD1 aligns across 7 bases. J was trimmed by 5 bases and V by 6 bases; bases with no gene match: 10. The CDR3 spans 14 residues. CDR1 is MNHEY and CDR2 is SVGAGI in the germline V gene. CDR3 nucleotide sequence: TGTGCCAGCAGAAGAGAGGGGGCGAGTGACGAGCAGTACTTC. It specifies CASRREGASDEQYF.

In its sample, this clonotype ranks as medium-sized. CDR3 sequence (DNA): TGTGCCAGTAGGGGGGGACTAGCGGGAGCAAAGACCCAGTACTTC. Its protein is CASRGGLAGAKTQYF. This chain uses TRBV11-2 with TRBJ2-5; 14 nucleotides agree with TRBD2. Germline values: CDR1 SGHAT, CDR2 FQNNGV. Trimming took 9 bases from V and 6 from J; bases not matched to a gene: 9. The CDR3 sequence is 15 residues long.

This clonotype was seen a handful of times. The chain joins TRBV7-2 to TRBJ2-7; D is perhaps TRBD1 (6 bases). Germline lookup yields CDR1 SGHTA and CDR2 FQGNSA. Trimming pared 5 bases from V and 3 bases from J, leaving 17 bases between. The CDR3 runs 15 residues. The CDR3: CASSGVRTAFYEQYF. The CDR3 bases are TGTGCCAGCAGCGGCGTCCGGACAGCGTTCTACGAGCAGTACTTC. Together with reference TRBV7-2 and TRBJ2-7, the CDR3 gives the full variable domain: GAGVSQSPSNKVTEKGKDVELRCDPISGHTALYWYRQSLGQGLEFLIYFQGNSAPDKSGLPSDRFSAERTGGSVSTLTIQRTQQEDSAVYLCASSGVRTAFYEQYFGPGTRLTVT.

CDR3 sequence: CASSPTGTQLRGANVLTF. The CDR3 DNA sequence: TGTGCCAGCAGCCCGACCGGGACCCAGCTTCGTGGGGCCAACGTCCTGACTTTC. The V and J genes are TRBV7-2 and TRBJ2-6; D may correspond to TRBD1 or TRBD2 (5 bases each). Deletions cut 5 bases from V and 3 bases from J, with 20 bases between. Germline V CDR1 and CDR2: SGHTA, FQGNSA. This CDR3 region has 18 residues.

This sequence joins TRBV27 and TRBJ2-1; 11 bases agree with TRBD2. The CDR3 extends over 15 amino acids. Germline trimming cut 8 bases from V and 6 bases from J; bases unmatched to any gene: 9. Germline V gene sequence: CDR1 MNHEY, CDR2 SMNVEV (reference sequence). CDR3 amino acids: CASLRLAGRGNEQFF. As DNA, the CDR3 is TGTGCCAGCCTGAGACTAGCGGGAAGAGGCAATGAGCAGTTCTTC.

V usage is TRBV6-5 and J usage is TRBJ1-3; 10 nucleotides match TRBD1. The germline gives CDR1 MNHEY, CDR2 SVGAGI. Germline trimming cut 2 bases from V and 2 bases from J; bases unmatched to any gene: 3. CDR3 length: 16 residues. CDR3 residues: CASSYTGQGAGNTIYF. DNA for the CDR3: TGTGCCAGCAGTTACACAGGACAGGGGGCTGGAAACACCATATATTTT.

On this clonotype itself: Relative to the germline gene, one junction end is altered; a read error may explain this. The genes are TRBV9 and TRBJ2-5; TRBD1 might be the D (5 bases). The J call is uncertain, as TRBJ2-7 better fits the DNA end. This CDR3 is 13 amino acids long. The germline V gene encodes CDR1 SGDLS and CDR2 YYNGEE. The CDR3 nucleotides are TGTACCAGCCCTTTAAGGGGCAGCTACGAGCAGTACTTC. Protein sequence: CTSPLRGSYEQYF.

The V gene is TRBV20-1, the J gene TRBJ1-1, with D tentatively TRBD1 (5 bases). V gave up 0 bases and J gave up 3 bases, with 8 bases separating them. There are 13 residues in the CDR3. CDR1 and CDR2 from the germline V gene are DFQATT and SNEGSKA (reference sequence). The CDR3 coding sequence is TGCAGTGCTAGAGATGGGGGGTACACTGAAGCTTTCTTT. Residues: CSARDGGYTEAFF.

The chain has TRBV4-3 and TRBJ2-1, with 7 bases aligning to TRBD2. The J segment lost 7 bases and the V segment lost 0 bases, leaving 12 bases of the junction unmatched. CDR1 is LGHNA, CDR2 YSLEER, per germline. This CDR3 has 17 amino acids. The CDR3 loop is CASSQERLALGVNEQFF. CDR3 nucleotides: TGCGCCAGCAGCCAAGAACGACTAGCTCTAGGGGTAAATGAGCAGTTCTTC.

About this clonotype: Mismatch with germline at one junction end may stem from a read error. The V and J genes are TRBV7-2 and TRBJ2-7; no clear D gene. The germline CDR1 and CDR2 sequences are SGHTA and FQGNSA. The CDR3 extends over 15 amino acids. The CDR3 loop is CASSLRLGSSDEQYF. The CDR3 bases are TGTGCCAGCAGTTTGCGACTGGGAAGCTCCGACGAGCAGTACTTC.

The CDR3 reads CASGHGTGYTF. CDR3 nucleotides: TGTGCCAGCGGCCACGGGACGGGCTACACCTTC. The chain is built from TRBV6-2 or TRBV6-3 and TRBJ1-2, with D perhaps matching TRBD1 (5 bases). Per germline, CDR1 MNHEY and CDR2 SVGEGT. The germline V and J ends were trimmed by 8 bases and 8 bases, with 12 bases remaining between them. There are 11 residues in the CDR3.

J is TRBJ1-5 and V is TRBV20-1; D perhaps matches TRBD1 (5 bases). Deletions cut 3 bases from V and 0 bases from J, with 9 bases between. CDR1 and CDR2 from the germline V gene are DFQATT and SNEGSKA (reference sequence). CDR3 length: 14 residues. This CDR3 is CSARKGNSNQPQHF. The CDR3 DNA sequence: TGCAGTGCTAGGAAGGGGAATAGCAATCAGCCCCAGCATTTT.

Here the CDR3 reads CASSERFPGANYGYTF. In nucleotides, the CDR3 is TGTGCCAGCAGTGAACGGTTCCCGGGAGCTAACTATGGCTACACCTTC. The chain joins TRBV6-1 to TRBJ1-2; D unresolved. The CDR3 loop spans 16 amino acids. Trimming stripped 2 bases from V and 0 bases from J, with 13 bases between. CDR1 and CDR2 (germline): MNHNS, SASEGT.

V is TRBV4-1 and J is TRBJ1-1, with 7 bases aligning to TRBD1. The germline gives CDR1 MGHRA, CDR2 YSYEKL. The V and J ends lost 2 bases and 8 bases, in that order; junction bases with no gene match: 8. The CDR3 is made up of 14 amino acids. The CDR3 region has the DNA TGCGCCAGCAGCCAAACTGCCCCGACAGGGGAAGCTTTCTTT. It specifies CASSQTAPTGEAFF.

V is TRBV7-2 and J is TRBJ1-2; TRBD1 matches 9 bases. The junction had 8 bases not matched to a gene; V was cut back by 5 bases and J by 4 bases. The CDR3 runs to 15 residues. Germline CDR1 reads SGHTA; CDR2 reads FQGNSA. The CDR3 region has the DNA TGTGCCAGCAGCCTTTGGGGACAGGGTAGCTATGGCTACACCTTC. Amino acid sequence: CASSLWGQGSYGYTF.

The CDR3 DNA is TGTGCCAGCAGTTACTACGGATCTAATGAAAAACTGTTTTTT. Translated, it gives CASSYYGSNEKLFF. The V call is TRBV6-5, the J call TRBJ1-4; D is uncertain. Germline V gene data show CDR1 as MNHEY and CDR2 as SVGAGI. V lost 1 base and J 3 bases, leaving 6 bases between the germline ends. This CDR3 region has 14 residues.

This rearrangement joins TRBV28 to TRBJ2-5; the D call may be TRBD1 or TRBD2 (5 bases each). Germline V CDR1 and CDR2: MDHEN, SYDVKM. This CDR3 region has 13 residues. Between the trimmed V and J ends, which lost 11 bases and 4 bases, there was a span of 17 bases. CDR3 region: CAGIRVRGETQYF. The CDR3 nucleotides read TGTGCCGGCATAAGGGTGAGGGGAGAGACCCAGTACTTC. The full variable domain, completed using reference TRBV28 and TRBJ2-5, is DVKVTQSSRYLVKRTGEKVFLECVQDMDHENMFWYRQDPGLGLRLIYFSYDVKMKEKGDIPEGYSVSREKKERFSLILESASTNQTSMYLCAGIRVRGETQYFGPGTRLLVL.

This clonotype appeared a few times. V gene TRBV20-1 combines with J gene TRBJ1-6, with unresolved D. The CDR3 has 12 amino acids. The V and J ends lost 3 bases and 9 bases respectively, with 9 bases between them. CDR1 is DFQATT, CDR2 SNEGSKA, per germline (reference sequence). This CDR3 reads CSASTIGSPLHF. As DNA, the CDR3 is TGCAGTGCTAGCACGATCGGTTCACCCCTCCACTTT.

The rearrangement joins TRBV20-1 to TRBJ2-1; D may match TRBD1 or TRBD2 (5 bases each). From germline, CDR1 is DFQATT and CDR2 SNEGSKA (reference sequence). V lost 6 bases and J 7 bases, leaving 16 bases between the germline ends. The CDR3 covers 13 residues. The CDR3 bases are TGCAGTGCCATAGGAGGTAGGGGAAATGAGCAGTTCTTC. As protein: CSAIGGRGNEQFF.